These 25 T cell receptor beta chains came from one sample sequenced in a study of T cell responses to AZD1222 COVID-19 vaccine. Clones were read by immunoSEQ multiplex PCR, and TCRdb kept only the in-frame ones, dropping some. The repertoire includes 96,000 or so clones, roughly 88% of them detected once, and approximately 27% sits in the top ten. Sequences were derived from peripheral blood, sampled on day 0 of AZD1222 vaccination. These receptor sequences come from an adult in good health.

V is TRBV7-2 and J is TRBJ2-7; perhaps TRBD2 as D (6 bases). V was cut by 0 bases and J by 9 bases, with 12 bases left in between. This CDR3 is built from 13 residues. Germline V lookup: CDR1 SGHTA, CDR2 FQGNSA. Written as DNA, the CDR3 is TGTGCCAGCAGCTTAGCGCGGGAACAGACGCAGTACTTC. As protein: CASSLAREQTQYF.

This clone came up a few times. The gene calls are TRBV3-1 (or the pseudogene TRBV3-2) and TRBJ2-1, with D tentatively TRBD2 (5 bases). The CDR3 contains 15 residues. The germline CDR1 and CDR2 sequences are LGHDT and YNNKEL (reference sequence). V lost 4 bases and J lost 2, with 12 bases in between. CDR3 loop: CASSPTRDTYNEQFF. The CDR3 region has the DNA TGTGCCAGCAGCCCCACCCGGGATACCTACAATGAGCAGTTCTTC.

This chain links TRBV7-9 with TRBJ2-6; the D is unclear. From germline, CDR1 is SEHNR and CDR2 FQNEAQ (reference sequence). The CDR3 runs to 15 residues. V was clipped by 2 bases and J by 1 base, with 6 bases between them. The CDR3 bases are TGTGCCAGCAGCTTATGGGTGTCTGGGGCCAACGTCCTGACTTTC. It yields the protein CASSLWVSGANVLTF.

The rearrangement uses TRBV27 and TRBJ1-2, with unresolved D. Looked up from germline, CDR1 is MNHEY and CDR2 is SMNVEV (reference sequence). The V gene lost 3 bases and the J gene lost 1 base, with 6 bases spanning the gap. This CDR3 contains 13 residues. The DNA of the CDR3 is TGTGCCAGCAGTTTGAGAAGTAACTATGGCTACACCTTC. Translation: CASSLRSNYGYTF.

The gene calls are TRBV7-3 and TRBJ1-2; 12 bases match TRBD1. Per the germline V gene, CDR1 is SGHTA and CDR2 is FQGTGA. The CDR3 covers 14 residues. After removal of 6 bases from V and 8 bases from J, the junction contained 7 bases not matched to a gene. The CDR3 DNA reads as TGTGCCAGCAGTTCGGGACAGGGGGCGCGCGGCTACACCTTC. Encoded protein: CASSSGQGARGYTF. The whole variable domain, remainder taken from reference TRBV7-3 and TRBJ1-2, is GAGVSQTPSNKVTEKGKYVELRCDPISGHTALYWYRQSLGQGPEFLIYFQGTGAADDSGLPNDRFFAVRPEGSVSTLKIQRTERGDSAVYLCASSSGQGARGYTFGSGTRLTVV.

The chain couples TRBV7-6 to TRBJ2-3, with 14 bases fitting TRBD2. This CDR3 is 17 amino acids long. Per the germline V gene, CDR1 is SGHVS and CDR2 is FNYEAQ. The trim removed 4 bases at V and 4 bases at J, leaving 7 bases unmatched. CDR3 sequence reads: CASSWNPGLAGADTQYF. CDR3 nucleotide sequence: TGTGCCAGCAGCTGGAACCCGGGACTAGCGGGAGCAGATACGCAGTATTTT.

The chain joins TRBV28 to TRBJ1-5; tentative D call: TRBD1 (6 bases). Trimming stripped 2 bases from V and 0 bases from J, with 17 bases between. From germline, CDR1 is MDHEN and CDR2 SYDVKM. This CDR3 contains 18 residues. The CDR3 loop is CASSLLAPGVNSNQPQHF. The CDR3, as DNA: TGTGCCAGCAGTTTACTGGCGCCAGGGGTAAATAGCAATCAGCCCCAGCATTTT.

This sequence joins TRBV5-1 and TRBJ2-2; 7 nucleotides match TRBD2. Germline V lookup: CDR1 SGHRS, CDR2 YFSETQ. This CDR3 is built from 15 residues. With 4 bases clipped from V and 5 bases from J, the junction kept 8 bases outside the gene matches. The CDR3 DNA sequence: TGCGCCAGCAGCAACGGACTAGTAAGAACCGGGGAGCTGTTTTTT. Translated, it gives CASSNGLVRTGELFF.

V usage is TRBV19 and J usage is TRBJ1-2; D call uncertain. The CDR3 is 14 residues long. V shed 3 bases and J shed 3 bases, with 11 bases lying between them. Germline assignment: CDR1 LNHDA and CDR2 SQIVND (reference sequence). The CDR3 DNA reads TGTGCCAGTAGTATCCAGCAACGCGACTATGGCTACACCTTC. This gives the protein CASSIQQRDYGYTF.

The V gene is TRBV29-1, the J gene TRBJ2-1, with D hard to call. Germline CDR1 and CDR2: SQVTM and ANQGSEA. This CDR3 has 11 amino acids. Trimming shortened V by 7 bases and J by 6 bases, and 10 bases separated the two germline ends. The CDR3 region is CSGNRRNEQFF. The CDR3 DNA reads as TGCAGCGGGAACCGGCGCAATGAGCAGTTCTTC.

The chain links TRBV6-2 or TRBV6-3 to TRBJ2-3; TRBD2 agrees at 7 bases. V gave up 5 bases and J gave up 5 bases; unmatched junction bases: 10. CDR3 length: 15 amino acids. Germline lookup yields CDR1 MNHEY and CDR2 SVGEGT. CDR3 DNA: TGTGCCAGCAGTCTAACTAGCGTCGGTGTAGATACGCAGTATTTT. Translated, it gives CASSLTSVGVDTQYF.

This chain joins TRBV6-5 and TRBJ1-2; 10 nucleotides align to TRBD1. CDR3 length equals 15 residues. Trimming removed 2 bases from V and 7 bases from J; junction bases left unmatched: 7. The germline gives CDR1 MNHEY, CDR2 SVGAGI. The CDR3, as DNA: TGTGCCAGCAGTTACGTGGGGGACAGGGGTGGTGGCTACACCTTC. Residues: CASSYVGDRGGGYTF.

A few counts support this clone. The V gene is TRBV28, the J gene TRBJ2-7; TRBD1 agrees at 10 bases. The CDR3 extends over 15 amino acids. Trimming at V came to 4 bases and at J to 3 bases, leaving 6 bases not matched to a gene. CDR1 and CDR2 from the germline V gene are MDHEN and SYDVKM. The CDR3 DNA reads TGTGCCAGCAGTTCTTCCGGGACAGGGGTCTACGAGCAGTACTTC. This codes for CASSSSGTGVYEQYF.

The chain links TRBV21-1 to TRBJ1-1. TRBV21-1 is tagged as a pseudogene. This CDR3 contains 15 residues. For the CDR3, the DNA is TGTGCCAGCAGCAAAGTCGGAGGGCGGGGGGCTGAAGCTTTCTTT. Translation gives CASSKVGGRGAEAFF.

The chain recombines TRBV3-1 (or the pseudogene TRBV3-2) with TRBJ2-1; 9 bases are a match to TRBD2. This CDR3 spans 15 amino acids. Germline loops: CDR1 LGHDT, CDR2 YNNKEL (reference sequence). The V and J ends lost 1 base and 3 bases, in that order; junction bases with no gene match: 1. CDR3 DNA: TGTGCCAGCAGCCAAGGGACTAGCGTCTACAATGAGCAGTTCTTC. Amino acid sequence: CASSQGTSVYNEQFF.

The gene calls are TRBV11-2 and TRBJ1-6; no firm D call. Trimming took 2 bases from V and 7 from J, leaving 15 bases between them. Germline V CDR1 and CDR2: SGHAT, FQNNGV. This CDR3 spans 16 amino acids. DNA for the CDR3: TGTGCCAGCAGCTTAACTGCGGGTTTAGGGAATTCACCCCTCCACTTT. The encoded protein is CASSLTAGLGNSPLHF.

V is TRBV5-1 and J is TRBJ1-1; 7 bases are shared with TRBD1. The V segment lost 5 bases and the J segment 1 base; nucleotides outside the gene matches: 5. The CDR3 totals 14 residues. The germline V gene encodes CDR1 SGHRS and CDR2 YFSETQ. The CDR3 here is CASRPQGGNTEAFF. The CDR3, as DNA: TGCGCCAGCAGACCTCAGGGGGGGAACACTGAAGCTTTCTTT.

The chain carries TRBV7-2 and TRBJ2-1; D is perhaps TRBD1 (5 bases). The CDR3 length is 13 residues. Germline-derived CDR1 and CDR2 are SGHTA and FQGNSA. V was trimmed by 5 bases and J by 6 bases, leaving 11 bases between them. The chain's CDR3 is CASSQGPANEQFF. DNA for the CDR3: TGTGCCAGCAGCCAGGGCCCTGCCAATGAGCAGTTCTTC.

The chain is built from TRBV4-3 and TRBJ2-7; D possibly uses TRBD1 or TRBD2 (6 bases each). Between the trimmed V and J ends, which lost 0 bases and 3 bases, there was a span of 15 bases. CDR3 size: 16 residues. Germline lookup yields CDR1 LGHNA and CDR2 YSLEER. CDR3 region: CASSQDGGPRDYEQYF. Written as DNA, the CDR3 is TGCGCCAGCAGCCAAGATGGGGGGCCCCGGGACTACGAGCAGTACTTC.

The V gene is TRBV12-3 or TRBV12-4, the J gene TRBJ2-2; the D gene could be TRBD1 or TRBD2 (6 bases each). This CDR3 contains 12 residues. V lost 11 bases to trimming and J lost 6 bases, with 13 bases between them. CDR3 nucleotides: TGTGCCGGTCAAAGGGGGGCCGGGGAGCTGTTTTTT. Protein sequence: CAGQRGAGELFF.

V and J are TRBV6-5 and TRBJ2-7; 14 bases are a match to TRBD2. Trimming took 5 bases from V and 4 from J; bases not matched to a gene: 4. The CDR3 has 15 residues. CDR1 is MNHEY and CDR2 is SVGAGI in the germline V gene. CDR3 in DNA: TGTGCCAGCAGTAGGGGGACTAGCGGGAGTTACGAGCAGTACTTC. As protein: CASSRGTSGSYEQYF.

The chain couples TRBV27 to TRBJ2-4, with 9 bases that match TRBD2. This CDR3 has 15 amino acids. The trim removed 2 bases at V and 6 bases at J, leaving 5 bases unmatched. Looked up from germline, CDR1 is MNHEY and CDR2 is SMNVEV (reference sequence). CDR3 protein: CASSLPGTSSNIQYF. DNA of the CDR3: TGTGCCAGCAGTTTACCCGGGACTAGCTCAAACATTCAGTACTTC.

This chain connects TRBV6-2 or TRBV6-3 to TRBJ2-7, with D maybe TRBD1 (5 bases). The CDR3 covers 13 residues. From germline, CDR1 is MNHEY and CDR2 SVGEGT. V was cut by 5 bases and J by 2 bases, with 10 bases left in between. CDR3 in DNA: TGTGCCAGCAGTCTTGACAGTCCCTACGAGCAGTACTTC. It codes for CASSLDSPYEQYF.

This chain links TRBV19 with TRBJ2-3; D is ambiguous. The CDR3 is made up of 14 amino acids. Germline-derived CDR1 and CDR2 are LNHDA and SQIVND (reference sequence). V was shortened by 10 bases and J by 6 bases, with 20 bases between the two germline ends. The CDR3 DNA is TGTGCCACCTCACCTTCTACTGCTACGGATACGCAGTATTTT. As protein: CATSPSTATDTQYF.

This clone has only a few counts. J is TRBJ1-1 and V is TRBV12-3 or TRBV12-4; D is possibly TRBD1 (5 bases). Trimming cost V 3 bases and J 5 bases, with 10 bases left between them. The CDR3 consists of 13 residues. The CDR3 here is CASSFEGRTEAFF. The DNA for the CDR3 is TGTGCCAGCAGTTTTGAGGGGAGAACTGAAGCTTTCTTT.